Shown below are 9 T cell receptor beta chains from a single sample sequenced in a study of CD8 T cells in Susac syndrome. Reverse transcription of 0.5 to 1 ug RNA was performed with random hexamers. TCRdb passed the immunoSEQ multiplex PCR reads through MiXCR, listing each CDR3 protein once. The sample gives about 210,000 distinct CDR3 sequences, 85% to 95% of which show up once; just over 0.08% is in the top ten. The sequencing sample was made of CD4+ T cells from PBMCs. The receptors derive from a human donor with multiple sclerosis.

The chain couples TRBV29-1 to TRBJ1-1; no clear D. Germline V gene sequence: CDR1 SQVTM, CDR2 ANQGSEA. This CDR3 spans 13 amino acids. Trimming left V 1 base short and J 0 bases short, with 6 bases between. CDR3 in amino acids: CSVEGPMNTEAFF. The CDR3 DNA follows: TGCAGCGTTGAAGGGCCCATGAACACTGAAGCTTTCTTT.

This chain links TRBV11-1 with TRBJ2-1, with D tentatively TRBD1 or TRBD2 (5 bases each). The CDR3 length is 13 residues. Germline V gene sequence: CDR1 SGHAT, CDR2 FQDESV (reference sequence). Between the trimmed V and J ends, which lost 8 bases and 4 bases, there was a span of 12 bases. The CDR3 DNA reads TGTGCCAGCCATTCGGGACGGTACAATGAGCAGTTCTTC. Its protein product is CASHSGRYNEQFF.

V gene TRBV7-2 combines with J gene TRBJ2-7; 7 bases agree with TRBD2. CDR3 length: 13 amino acids. Germline loops: CDR1 SGHTA, CDR2 FQGNSA. Germline trimming cut 5 bases from V and 3 bases from J; bases unmatched to any gene: 4. CDR3 sequence (DNA): TGTGCCAGCAGCCCGTCGGGGGGCTACGAGCAGTACGTC. This encodes CASSPSGGYEQYV.

This rearrangement joins TRBV7-9 to TRBJ2-2; D possibly matches TRBD1 or TRBD2 (5 bases each). Trimming pared 5 bases from V and 2 bases from J, leaving 9 bases between. Germline CDR1 reads SEHNR; CDR2 reads FQNEAQ (reference sequence). The CDR3 totals 14 residues. The CDR3 protein is CASSRGPNTGELFF. The CDR3 DNA sequence: TGTGCCAGCAGCCGGGGCCCAAACACCGGGGAGCTGTTTTTT.

The gene calls are TRBV3-1 and TRBJ2-3; D gene unclear. The V end was cut by 3 bases, the J end by 4 bases, with 17 bases between. The germline CDR1 and CDR2 sequences are LGHDT and YNNKEL (reference sequence). This CDR3 contains 16 residues. The CDR3 spells CASSHGLGLKADTQYF. As DNA, the CDR3 is TGTGCCAGCAGCCATGGCCTCGGCCTTAAAGCAGATACGCAGTATTTT.

The CDR3 protein is CASSYGIYTDTQYF. CDR3 coding DNA: TGTGCCAGCAGTTACGGCATTTACACAGATACGCAGTATTTT. The chain uses TRBV6-5 and TRBJ2-3; D unresolved. The V gene lost 2 bases and the J gene lost 2 bases, with 8 bases spanning the gap. Germline assignment: CDR1 MNHEY and CDR2 SVGAGI. The CDR3 is 14 amino acids.

J is TRBJ2-7 and V is TRBV25-1, with no clear D. Per the germline V gene, CDR1 is MGHDK and CDR2 is SYGVNS. CDR3 length: 14 residues. V was clipped by 11 bases and J by 2 bases, with 19 bases between them. The CDR3 nucleotides are TGTGCCTGGCTCTATTCGGACGGCCCCTACGAGCAGTACGTC. Protein sequence: CAWLYSDGPYEQYV.

The gene calls are TRBV12-3 or TRBV12-4 and TRBJ2-1, with unresolved D. The CDR3 runs 14 residues. Trimming stripped 3 bases from V and 12 bases from J, with 18 bases between. The CDR3 bases are TGTGCCAGCAGTTTGAACCGGGCCCTTCTATCGCAGTTCTTC. The encoded protein is CASSLNRALLSQFF.

The genes are TRBV30 and TRBJ2-3, with 10 bases fitting TRBD2. Per the germline V gene, CDR1 is GTSNPN and CDR2 is SVGIG (reference sequence). The CDR3 totals 14 residues. The V and J ends lost 4 bases and 3 bases, in that order; junction bases with no gene match: 4. CDR3 protein: CAWTPGLATDTQYF. CDR3 bases: TGTGCCTGGACTCCGGGACTAGCGACAGATACGCAGTATTTT. The full variable domain, in which reference TRBV30 and TRBJ2-3 provide the parts outside the CDR3, is SQTIHQWPATLVQPVGSPLSLECTVEGTSNPNLYWYRQAAGRGLQLLFYSVGIGQISSEVPQNLSASRPQDRQFILSSKKLLLSDSGFYLCAWTPGLATDTQYFGPGTRLTVL.